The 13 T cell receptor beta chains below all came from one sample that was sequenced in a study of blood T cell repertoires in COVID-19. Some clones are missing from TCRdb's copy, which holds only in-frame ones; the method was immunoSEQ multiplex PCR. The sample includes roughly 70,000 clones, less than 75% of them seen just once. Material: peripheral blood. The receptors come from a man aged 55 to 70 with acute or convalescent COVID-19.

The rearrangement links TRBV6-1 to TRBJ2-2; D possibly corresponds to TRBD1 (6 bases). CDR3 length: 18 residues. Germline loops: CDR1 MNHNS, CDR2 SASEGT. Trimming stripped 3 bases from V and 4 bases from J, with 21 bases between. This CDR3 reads CASSDGAGAPTFTGELFF. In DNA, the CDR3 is TGTGCCAGCAGTGATGGGGCAGGGGCGCCGACCTTCACCGGGGAGCTGTTTTTT.

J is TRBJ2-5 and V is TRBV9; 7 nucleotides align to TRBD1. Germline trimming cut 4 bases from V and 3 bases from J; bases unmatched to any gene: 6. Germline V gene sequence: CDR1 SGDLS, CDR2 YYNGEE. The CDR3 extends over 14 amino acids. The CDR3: CASSPDRAEETQYF. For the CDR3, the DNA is TGTGCCAGCAGCCCTGACAGGGCTGAAGAGACCCAGTACTTC.

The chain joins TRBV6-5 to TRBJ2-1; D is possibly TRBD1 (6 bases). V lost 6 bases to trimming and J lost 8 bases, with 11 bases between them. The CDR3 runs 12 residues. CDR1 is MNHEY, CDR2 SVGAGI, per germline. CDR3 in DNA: TGTGCCAGCAGCCCGACAGGATATGAGCAGTTCTTC. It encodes CASSPTGYEQFF.

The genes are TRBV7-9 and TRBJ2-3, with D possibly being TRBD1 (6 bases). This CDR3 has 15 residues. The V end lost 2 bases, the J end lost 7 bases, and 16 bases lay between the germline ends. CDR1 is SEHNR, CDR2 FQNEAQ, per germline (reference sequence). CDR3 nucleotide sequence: TGTGCCAGCAGCTTAACGGTGGACAGTCAAAATACGCAGTATTTT. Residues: CASSLTVDSQNTQYF.

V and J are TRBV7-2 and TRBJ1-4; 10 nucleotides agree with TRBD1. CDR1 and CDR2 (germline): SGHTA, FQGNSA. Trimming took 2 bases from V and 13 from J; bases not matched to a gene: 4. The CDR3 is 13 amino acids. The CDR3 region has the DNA TGTGCCAGCAGCTTAATCGGACAGGGGGTACTGTTTTTT. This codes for CASSLIGQGVLFF.

The CDR3 DNA is TGTGCCAGCAGTACCCCCGGCGGATACGAGCAGTACTTC. This gives the protein CASSTPGGYEQYF. The chain links TRBV28 to TRBJ2-7; the D is unclear. V dropped 5 bases and J dropped 4 bases, with 12 bases sitting between them. CDR1 is MDHEN, CDR2 SYDVKM, per germline. This CDR3 spans 13 amino acids. Variable domain in full (rest from reference TRBV28 and TRBJ2-7): DVKVTQSSRYLVKRTGEKVFLECVQDMDHENMFWYRQDPGLGLRLIYFSYDVKMKEKGDIPEGYSVSREKKERFSLILESASTNQTSMYLCASSTPGGYEQYFGPGTRLTVT.

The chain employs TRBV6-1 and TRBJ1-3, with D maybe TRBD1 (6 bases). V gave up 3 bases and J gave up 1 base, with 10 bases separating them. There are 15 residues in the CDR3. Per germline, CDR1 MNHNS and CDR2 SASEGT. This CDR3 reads CASSDGGQSGNTIYF. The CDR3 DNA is TGTGCCAGCAGTGACGGCGGACAGTCTGGAAACACCATATATTTT.

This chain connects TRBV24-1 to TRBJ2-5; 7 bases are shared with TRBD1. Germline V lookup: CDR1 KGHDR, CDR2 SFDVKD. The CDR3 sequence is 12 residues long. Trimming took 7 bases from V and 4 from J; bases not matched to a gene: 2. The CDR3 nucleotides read TGTGCCACCAGCCGGGACAGAGAGACCCAGTACTTC. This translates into CATSRDRETQYF.

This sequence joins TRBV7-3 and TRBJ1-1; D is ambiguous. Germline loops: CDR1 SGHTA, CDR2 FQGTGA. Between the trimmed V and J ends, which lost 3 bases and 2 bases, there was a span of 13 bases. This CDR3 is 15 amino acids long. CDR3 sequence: CASSLAAAYNTEAFF. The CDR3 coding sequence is TGTGCCAGCAGCTTGGCGGCCGCTTATAACACTGAAGCTTTCTTT.

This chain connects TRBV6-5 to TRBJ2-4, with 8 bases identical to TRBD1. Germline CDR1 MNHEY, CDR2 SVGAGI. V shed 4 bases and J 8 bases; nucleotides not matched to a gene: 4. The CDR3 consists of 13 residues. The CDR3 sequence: CASSLDRADIQYF. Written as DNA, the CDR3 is TGTGCCAGCAGTTTGGACAGGGCAGACATTCAGTACTTC.

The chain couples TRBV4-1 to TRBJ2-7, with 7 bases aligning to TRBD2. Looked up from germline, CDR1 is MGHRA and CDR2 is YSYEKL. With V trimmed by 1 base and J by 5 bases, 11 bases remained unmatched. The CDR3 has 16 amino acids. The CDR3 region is CASSQGSGGILDEQYF. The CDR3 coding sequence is TGCGCCAGCAGCCAAGGTTCCGGGGGGATTCTAGACGAGCAGTACTTC.

CDR3 sequence (DNA): TGTGCCAGTAGTTACCGGGTCACAGATACGCAGTATTTT. It is translated as CASSYRVTDTQYF. The V call is TRBV19, the J call TRBJ2-3; D uncertain. CDR1 is LNHDA and CDR2 is SQIVND in the germline V gene (reference sequence). The CDR3 runs 13 residues. Trimming removed 5 bases from V and 2 bases from J, with 8 bases in between.

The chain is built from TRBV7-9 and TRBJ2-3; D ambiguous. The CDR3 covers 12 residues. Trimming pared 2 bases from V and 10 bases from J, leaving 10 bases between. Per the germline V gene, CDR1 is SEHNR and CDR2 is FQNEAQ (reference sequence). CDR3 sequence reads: CASSLTGQAQYF. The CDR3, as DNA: TGTGCCAGCAGCTTAACCGGCCAGGCGCAGTATTTT.